A single sample gave rise to the 23 T cell receptor beta chains below, sequenced in a study of shared clonotypes between healthy human individuals. The table came from immunoSEQ multiplex PCR; TCRdb's copy has only in-frame clones and leaves some out. In the table there are a few million clones, 80% to 95% of which are singletons. Sequenced: naive CD4+ T cells from PBMCs. Subset of the sample: CD45RA+ positively selected. These receptors came from a man younger than 35 in good health. Some clones in this sample may be carry-over from other donors' samples.

The V and J genes are TRBV18 and TRBJ2-6; a possible D gene is TRBD1 (6 bases). V shed 3 bases and J shed 3 bases, with 12 bases lying between them. Germline V gene lookup returns CDR1 KGHSH and CDR2 LQKENI. The CDR3 is 16 residues long. The CDR3 bases are TGTGCCAGCTCACCGCAACAGGGCCTTGGGGCCAACGTCCTGACTTTC. Protein sequence: CASSPQQGLGANVLTF.

CDR3 residues: CASSDPGLGNAGELFF. The CDR3 DNA reads TGCGCCAGCAGCGACCCGGGACTAGGAAATGCCGGGGAGCTGTTTTTT. V and J are TRBV5-1 and TRBJ2-2; 8 bases line up with TRBD2. This CDR3 has 16 residues. CDR1 SGHRS and CDR2 YFSETQ come from the germline V gene. With V trimmed by 4 bases and J by 6 bases, 11 bases remained unmatched.

The J gene is TRBJ2-3, the V gene TRBV27; TRBD2 aligns across 7 bases. Trimming cost V 8 bases and J 0 bases; bases outside gene matches: 8. Germline loops: CDR1 MNHEY, CDR2 SMNVEV (reference sequence). CDR3 length equals 15 residues. The DNA for the CDR3 is TGTGCCAGCGGTCGACTAGCAGCTAGCACAGATACGCAGTATTTT. Protein product: CASGRLAASTDTQYF.

This chain uses TRBV2 with TRBJ2-1; D may be TRBD2 (5 bases). Germline V gives CDR1 SNHLY, CDR2 FYNNEI. This CDR3 has 17 residues. The V gene lost 4 bases and the J gene lost 6 bases, with 22 bases spanning the gap. In nucleotides, the CDR3 is TGTGCCAGCAGTGGCATGGGAGTTTGGGGTTTGGGCAATGAGCAGTTCTTC. Protein sequence: CASSGMGVWGLGNEQFF.

V gene TRBV4-2 combines with J gene TRBJ2-1; 8 nucleotides line up with TRBD2. Germline V gene sequence: CDR1 LGHNA, CDR2 YNFKEQ. J lost 5 bases, V lost 4 bases, and 10 bases had no gene match. The CDR3 has 16 residues. The CDR3 coding sequence is TGTGCCAGCAGCCGGACCGCAGCGGGAGCGGACAATGAGCAGTTCTTC. Amino acids: CASSRTAAGADNEQFF.

This clone was counted a single time. V usage is TRBV5-4 and J usage is TRBJ1-6; D remains ambiguous. V lost 1 base, J lost 4 bases, and 6 bases lay in between. Germline-derived CDR1 and CDR2 are SGHNT and YYREEE (reference sequence). This CDR3 is built from 14 residues. CDR3 nucleotide sequence: TGTGCCAGCAGCTTGACAGAATATAATTCACCCCTCCACTTT. This encodes CASSLTEYNSPLHF.

The rearrangement links TRBV28 to TRBJ1-2, with a tentative D call TRBD1 (5 bases). The V end was cut by 10 bases, the J end by 4 bases, with 16 bases between. CDR1 and CDR2 from the germline V gene are MDHEN and SYDVKM. The CDR3 is 13 residues long. CDR3 loop: CATISTATYGYTF. In DNA form, the CDR3 reads TGTGCCACCATATCGACAGCCACCTATGGCTACACCTTC.

The chain has TRBV18 and TRBJ1-1; a weak D match, TRBD1 (6 bases). This CDR3 contains 16 residues. The germline V gene encodes CDR1 KGHSH and CDR2 LQKENI. Trimming left V 3 bases short and J 0 bases short, with 14 bases between. CDR3 sequence reads: CASSPLLTGLNTEAFF. The CDR3 DNA follows: TGTGCCAGCTCACCTCTTTTGACAGGCCTGAACACTGAAGCTTTCTTT. Drawing the rest from reference TRBV18 and TRBJ1-1, the complete variable domain is NAGVMQNPRHLVRRRGQEARLRCSPMKGHSHVYWYRQLPEEGLKFMVYLQKENIIDESGMPKERFSAEFPKEGPSILRIQQVVRGDSAAYFCASSPLLTGLNTEAFFGQGTRLTVV.

This sequence joins TRBV5-1 and TRBJ2-7, with 7 nucleotides matching TRBD1. CDR3 length: 14 amino acids. V lost 4 bases and J lost 3; bases outside the gene matches: 7. CDR1 and CDR2 from the germline V gene are SGHRS and YFSETQ. CDR3 nucleotides: TGCGCCAGCAGCCCCGGGGACAGTTTCTACGAGCAGTACTTC. Its protein product is CASSPGDSFYEQYF. Together with reference TRBV5-1 and TRBJ2-7, the CDR3 gives the full variable domain: KAGVTQTPRYLIKTRGQQVTLSCSPISGHRSVSWYQQTPGQGLQFLFEYFSETQRNKGNFPGRFSGRQFSNSRSEMNVSTLELGDSALYLCASSPGDSFYEQYFGPGTRLTVT.

This chain joins TRBV5-6 and TRBJ1-5, with D possibly TRBD1 on 6 matching bases. With 1 base removed from V and 7 bases from J, the gap between germline ends came to 12 bases. CDR3 length: 14 amino acids. Germline CDR1 SGHDT, CDR2 YYEEEE. The CDR3 DNA sequence: TGTGCCAGCAGCTTGATCACGGGGGGCCAGCCCCAGCATTTT. Translating it yields CASSLITGGQPQHF.

The V call is TRBV7-9, the J call TRBJ1-2; 9 nucleotides match TRBD1. CDR3 length equals 15 residues. Looked up from germline, CDR1 is SEHNR and CDR2 is FQNEAQ (reference sequence). J was trimmed by 5 bases and V by 3 bases; bases with no gene match: 7. Written as DNA, the CDR3 is TGTGCCAGCAGCTTGGGGACAGGGCTTTCGTATGGCTACACCTTC. Amino acid sequence: CASSLGTGLSYGYTF.

The chain is built from TRBV12-2 and TRBJ2-2; the table's TRBD1 call for D was not verified on the DNA. TRBV12-2 is given as a pseudogene. The CDR3 is 17 amino acids. The chain's CDR3 is CASRRDRPGPSTGELFF. CDR3 bases: TGTGCAAGTCGCCGGGACAGGCCTGGCCCAAGCACCGGGGAGCTGTTTTTT.

The chain uses TRBV14 and TRBJ2-4, with TRBD1 as a possible D gene (6 bases). The germline V gene has CDR1 SGHDN and CDR2 FVKESK. The CDR3 is 15 amino acids. The V gene lost 4 bases and the J gene lost 3 bases, with 13 bases spanning the gap. CDR3 sequence (DNA): TGTGCCAGCAGCCGTCTCCGGGACAACAAAAACATTCAGTACTTC. Translation gives CASSRLRDNKNIQYF.

The genes are TRBV5-1 and TRBJ1-3; D not resolved. The V gene lost 0 bases and the J gene lost 0 bases, with 7 bases spanning the gap. The germline V gene encodes CDR1 SGHRS and CDR2 YFSETQ. The CDR3 consists of 15 residues. This CDR3 is CASSLAPNSGNTIYF. The CDR3 bases are TGCGCCAGCAGCTTGGCCCCAAACTCTGGAAACACCATATATTTT.

This clone was seen a single time. The chain is built from TRBV5-1 and TRBJ2-3; D unresolved. Per germline, CDR1 SGHRS and CDR2 YFSETQ. The CDR3 totals 16 residues. V gave up 1 base and J gave up 0 bases, with 12 bases separating them. CDR3: CASSLNHLASTDTQYF. For the CDR3, the DNA is TGCGCCAGCAGCTTGAATCACCTCGCTAGCACAGATACGCAGTATTTT.

This chain links TRBV30 with TRBJ2-1, with 9 bases that match TRBD2. Germline CDR1 and CDR2: GTSNPN and SVGIG (reference sequence). V trimming: 4 bases; J trimming: 2 bases; junction bases outside the gene matches: 6. The CDR3 has 15 residues. In DNA, the CDR3 is TGTGCCTGGACCCCCAGACTAGCGGCCTACAATGAGCAGTTCTTC. Translation gives CAWTPRLAAYNEQFF.

V is TRBV6-5 and J is TRBJ2-2; D not certain. V was pared by 2 bases and J by 4 bases, with 8 bases between. The CDR3 is 14 residues long. Per the germline V gene, CDR1 is MNHEY and CDR2 is SVGAGI. The CDR3 coding sequence is TGTGCCAGCAGTTACCAAGTCTTCACCGGGGAGCTGTTTTTT. Translated, it gives CASSYQVFTGELFF.

J is TRBJ1-3 and V is TRBV7-9; D not resolved. Between the trimmed V and J ends, which lost 6 bases and 7 bases, there was a span of 25 bases. This CDR3 has 17 amino acids. Germline assignment: CDR1 SEHNR and CDR2 FQNEAQ (reference sequence). CDR3 amino acids: CASRPKRLVEVQNTIYF. CDR3 bases: TGTGCCAGCAGACCCAAGCGATTGGTGGAGGTTCAGAACACCATATATTTT. The complete variable domain, with remaining parts taken from reference TRBV7-9 and TRBJ1-3, reads DTGVSQNPRHKITKRGQNVTFRCDPISEHNRLYWYRQTLGQGPEFLTYFQNEAQLEKSRLLSDRFSAERPKGSFSTLEIQRTEQGDSAMYLCASRPKRLVEVQNTIYFGEGSWLTVV.

This rearrangement joins TRBV5-1 to TRBJ2-2; the match to TRBD2 covers 9 bases. CDR3 length: 16 amino acids. Per germline, CDR1 SGHRS and CDR2 YFSETQ. V was clipped by 0 bases and J by 4 bases; unmatched bases: 4. This CDR3 is CASSLAVTSGTGELFF. In nucleotides, the CDR3 is TGCGCCAGCAGCTTGGCCGTGACTAGCGGCACCGGGGAGCTGTTTTTT.

This chain links TRBV27 with TRBJ2-4; 9 bases align to TRBD1. The trim removed 3 bases at V and 1 base at J, leaving 7 bases unmatched. Germline loops: CDR1 MNHEY, CDR2 SMNVEV (reference sequence). The CDR3 is 17 amino acids. Here the CDR3 reads CASSFATGGRAKNIQYF. The DNA of the CDR3 is TGTGCCAGCAGTTTCGCTACAGGGGGCAGGGCCAAAAACATTCAGTACTTC.

This chain connects TRBV10-1 to TRBJ2-1, with 13 bases aligning to TRBD2. The germline V gene encodes CDR1 WNHNN and CDR2 SYGVQD (reference sequence). Germline trimming cut 4 bases from V and 1 base from J; bases unmatched to any gene: 4. The CDR3 is made up of 17 amino acids. CDR3 sequence reads: CASSGRGLAGSYNEQFF. CDR3 nucleotides: TGCGCCAGCAGTGGCCGGGGACTAGCGGGATCCTACAATGAGCAGTTCTTC.

The rearrangement joins TRBV5-4 to TRBJ2-7; 10 bases align to TRBD1. This CDR3 comprises 20 residues. J was trimmed by 2 bases and V by 1 base; bases with no gene match: 18. Germline V gene sequence: CDR1 SGHNT, CDR2 YYREEE (reference sequence). The CDR3 DNA follows: TGTGCCAGCAGCTTGATTCCCCTCCGGGACAGGGGCGGATGGGCCTACGAGCAGTACTTC. Translated, it gives CASSLIPLRDRGGWAYEQYF.

This sequence joins TRBV29-1 and TRBJ1-4; TRBD1 is a possible D gene (6 bases). The CDR3 loop spans 11 amino acids. CDR1 SQVTM and CDR2 ANQGSEA come from the germline V gene. Trimming removed 6 bases at V and 8 bases at J, with 10 bases between. Written as DNA, the CDR3 is TGCAGCGTCGCAGGGGTCGAAAAACTGTTTTTT. This codes for CSVAGVEKLFF.